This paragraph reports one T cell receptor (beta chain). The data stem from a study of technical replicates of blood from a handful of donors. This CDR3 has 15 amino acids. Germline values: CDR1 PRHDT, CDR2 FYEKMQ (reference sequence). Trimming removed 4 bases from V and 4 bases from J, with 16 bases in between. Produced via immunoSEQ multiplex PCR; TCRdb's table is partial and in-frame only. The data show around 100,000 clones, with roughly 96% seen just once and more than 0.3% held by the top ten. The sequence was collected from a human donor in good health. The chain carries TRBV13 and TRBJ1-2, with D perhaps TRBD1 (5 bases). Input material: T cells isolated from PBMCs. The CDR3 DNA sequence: TGTGCCAGCAGCTATACCGGGACTGGAAGCTATGGCTACACCTTC. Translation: CASSYTGTGSYGYTF. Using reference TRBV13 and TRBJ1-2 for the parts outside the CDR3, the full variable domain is AAGVIQSPRHLIKEKRETATLKCYPIPRHDTVYWYQQGPGQDPQFLISFYEKMQSDKGSIPDRFSAQQFSDYHSELNMSSLELGDSALYFCASSYTGTGSYGYTFGSGTRLTVV.